A single sample gave rise to the 23 T cell receptor beta chains below, sequenced in a study of blood T cell repertoires in COVID-19 (dated by TCRdb to about 2020). Library prep was done by the immunoSEQ multiplex PCR assay. TCRdb carries this immuneACCESS record with in-frame sequences only. Its versions omit some clonotypes, under half of them owing to an unresolved V gene in the studies checked, with the rest unexplained. Present in this sample are about 240,000 clones, more than 80% of which were seen just once. The ten largest clones take up around 5.5% of the sample. Sequenced material: peripheral blood. These receptor sequences come from a human donor in a cohort sampled during active COVID-19.

The rearrangement uses TRBV6-4 and TRBJ2-3, with D possibly being TRBD2 (7 bases). Germline V gene data show CDR1 as MRHNA and CDR2 as SNTAGT. This CDR3 contains 14 residues. V was trimmed by 5 bases and J by 2 bases, leaving 11 bases between them. The CDR3 nucleotides are TGTGCCAGCAGTTTAGGGGGGGACACAGATACGCAGTATTTT. This sequence encodes CASSLGGDTDTQYF.

The chain couples TRBV9 to TRBJ1-6; tentatively, D is TRBD1 (5 bases). Germline V lookup: CDR1 SGDLS, CDR2 YYNGEE. This CDR3 has 14 residues. Deletions cut 0 bases from V and 8 bases from J, with 9 bases between. The CDR3: CASSVAQVDSPLHF. In DNA form, the CDR3 reads TGTGCCAGCAGCGTAGCACAGGTAGATTCACCCCTCCACTTT.

The chain combines TRBV11-2 with TRBJ1-2; 8 nucleotides agree with TRBD1. V lost 6 bases and J lost 4; bases outside the gene matches: 7. Germline V gene data show CDR1 as SGHAT and CDR2 as FQNNGV. CDR3 length: 14 amino acids. In DNA, the CDR3 is TGTGCCAGCAGGGACCAGGGGGCAGGCTATGGCTACACCTTC. Translated: CASRDQGAGYGYTF.

The chain joins TRBV2 to TRBJ1-2, with 10 positions matching TRBD1. Germline V gene lookup returns CDR1 SNHLY and CDR2 FYNNEI. This CDR3 has 15 residues. The V gene end was trimmed by 6 bases and the J gene end by 3 bases; junction bases not matched to a gene: 7. Here the CDR3 reads CASSPGTGADYGYTF. The CDR3 region has the DNA TGTGCCAGCAGCCCCGGGACAGGGGCCGACTATGGCTACACCTTC.

J is TRBJ1-6 and V is TRBV30; tentative D call: TRBD1 (6 bases). CDR1 is GTSNPN and CDR2 is SVGIG in the germline V gene (reference sequence). V was trimmed by 4 bases and J by 2 bases, leaving 12 bases between them. This CDR3 contains 15 residues. In DNA form, the CDR3 reads TGTGCCTGGAAGGAGGACAGCCCCTATAATTCACCCCTCCACTTT. It specifies CAWKEDSPYNSPLHF.

J is TRBJ1-1 and V is TRBV18; the match to TRBD1 covers 7 bases. Germline assignment: CDR1 KGHSH and CDR2 LQKENI. J lost 5 bases, V lost 3 bases, and 6 bases had no gene match. The CDR3 spans 14 residues. CDR3 in amino acids: CASSPDRVRTEAFF. The CDR3 DNA is TGTGCCAGCTCACCCGACAGGGTTCGGACTGAAGCTTTCTTT.

The chain carries TRBV24-1 and TRBJ2-3, with D hard to call. From germline, CDR1 is KGHDR and CDR2 SFDVKD. The V gene lost 5 bases and the J gene lost 0 bases, with 8 bases spanning the gap. CDR3 length: 14 amino acids. The CDR3 region has the DNA TGTGCCACCAGTGGTTCCGTTAGCACAGATACGCAGTATTTT. Protein product: CATSGSVSTDTQYF.

This clone was observed a handful of times. The rearrangement joins TRBV3-1 (or the pseudogene TRBV3-2) to TRBJ1-1, with TRBD1 matching 8 bases. CDR3 length equals 14 residues. Germline assignment: CDR1 LGHDT and CDR2 YNNKEL (reference sequence). V was pared by 4 bases and J by 5 bases, with 6 bases of the junction left unmatched. The CDR3 is CASSLPGGRTEAFF. The CDR3 bases are TGTGCCAGCAGCCTGCCAGGGGGCCGGACTGAAGCTTTCTTT.

The J gene is TRBJ1-5, the V gene TRBV6-9; 7 bases line up with TRBD1. V shed 2 bases and J 4 bases; nucleotides not matched to a gene: 8. CDR1 and CDR2 (germline): MNHGY, SVAAGI. The CDR3 is 16 residues long. The CDR3 protein is CASSYPLLTGNQPQHF. CDR3 DNA: TGTGCCAGCAGTTATCCATTATTGACAGGGAATCAGCCCCAGCATTTT.

This clone has more than one count but fewer than ten. The chain combines TRBV24-1 with TRBJ2-3; TRBD2 matches at 13 bases. The CDR3 is 16 residues long. V shed 11 bases and J 5 bases; nucleotides not matched to a gene: 12. The germline V gene encodes CDR1 KGHDR and CDR2 SFDVKD. CDR3 nucleotide sequence: TGTGCCATCGGACTAGCGGGAGTGGTTTCTAAAGATACGCAGTATTTT. It is translated as CAIGLAGVVSKDTQYF.

V is TRBV5-6 and J is TRBJ2-5; D not resolved. With 1 base removed from V and 3 bases from J, the gap between germline ends came to 7 bases. Germline loops: CDR1 SGHDT, CDR2 YYEEEE. This CDR3 has 13 amino acids. In nucleotides, the CDR3 is TGTGCCAGCAGCTTGTTTCGAGAAGAGACCCAGTACTTC. Translated, it gives CASSLFREETQYF.

The chain combines TRBV19 with TRBJ1-5; unclear D gene. The germline V and J ends were trimmed by 5 bases and 5 bases, with 10 bases remaining between them. The V gene's germline CDR1 is LNHDA and CDR2 SQIVND (reference sequence). The CDR3 has 13 residues. The CDR3 protein is CASSPGSDQPQHF. As DNA, the CDR3 is TGTGCCAGTAGTCCGGGATCCGATCAGCCCCAGCATTTT.

This chain links TRBV6-2 or TRBV6-3 with TRBJ2-1; TRBD2 agrees at 11 bases. After removal of 3 bases from V and 3 bases from J, the junction contained 10 bases not matched to a gene. Germline assignment: CDR1 MNHEY and CDR2 SVGEGT. CDR3 length: 18 amino acids. In DNA, the CDR3 is TGTGCCAGCAGTTATCCCCTTGGACTAGCGGGTAACTACAATGAGCAGTTCTTC. Translation: CASSYPLGLAGNYNEQFF.

This clone was observed a few times. This chain joins TRBV5-5 and TRBJ2-5; no clear D. The V and J ends lost 4 bases and 5 bases respectively, with 9 bases between them. This CDR3 is 12 amino acids long. Germline CDR1 is SGHKS and CDR2 is YYEKEE (reference sequence). Here the CDR3 DNA reads TGTGCCAGCAGCCTGACGAGGGAGACCCAGTACTTC. Its protein is CASSLTRETQYF.

This chain joins TRBV11-2 and TRBJ2-5, with TRBD2 identical over 8 bases. This CDR3 contains 14 residues. Germline V lookup: CDR1 SGHAT, CDR2 FQNNGV. Germline trimming cut 6 bases from V and 4 bases from J; bases unmatched to any gene: 7. This CDR3 is CASSRRGAPETQYF. The CDR3 bases are TGTGCCAGCAGTCGGCGGGGGGCCCCAGAGACCCAGTACTTC.

The chain carries TRBV5-1 and TRBJ2-7; 15 bases are shared with TRBD2. V gave up 0 bases and J gave up 4 bases; unmatched junction bases: 5. The CDR3 is 17 residues long. Germline V gene data show CDR1 as SGHRS and CDR2 as YFSETQ. The CDR3 here is CASSLGTSGRALYEQYF. CDR3 DNA: TGCGCCAGCAGCTTGGGGACTAGCGGGAGGGCCTTATACGAGCAGTACTTC.

CDR3 residues: CAISGYSTDTQYF. As DNA, the CDR3 is TGTGCCATCAGTGGTTATTCCACAGATACGCAGTATTTT. The gene calls are TRBV10-3 and TRBJ2-3; D unclear. The CDR3 runs to 13 residues. The ends were cut back, 4 bases at V and 2 bases at J, with 7 bases in the middle. Germline-derived CDR1 and CDR2 are ENHRY and SYGVKD.

The chain couples TRBV6-2 or TRBV6-3 to TRBJ1-5; 7 nucleotides line up with TRBD1. Germline V CDR1 and CDR2: MNHEY, SVGEGT. With V trimmed by 3 bases and J by 7 bases, 6 bases remained unmatched. The CDR3 is 14 amino acids. The CDR3: CASSYSRGQQPQHF. The CDR3 region has the DNA TGTGCCAGCAGTTATAGTAGGGGGCAACAGCCCCAGCATTTT.

V usage is TRBV5-6 and J usage is TRBJ1-1; no firm D call. CDR3 size: 13 residues. Per germline, CDR1 SGHDT and CDR2 YYEEEE. Trimming shortened V by 4 bases and J by 4 bases, and 11 bases separated the two germline ends. The CDR3 DNA reads as TGTGCCAGCAGCATCCTCCGGGGCACTGAAGCTTTCTTT. It specifies CASSILRGTEAFF. Together with reference TRBV5-6 and TRBJ1-1, the CDR3 gives the full variable domain: DAGVTQSPTHLIKTRGQQVTLRCSPKSGHDTVSWYQQALGQGPQFIFQYYEEEERQRGNFPDRFSGHQFPNYSSELNVNALLLGDSALYLCASSILRGTEAFFGQGTRLTVV.

V is TRBV25-1 and J is TRBJ1-4, with a weak D call TRBD1 (5 bases). The CDR3 length is 14 residues. V lost 7 bases, J lost 6 bases, and 15 bases lay in between. Per germline, CDR1 MGHDK and CDR2 SYGVNS. CDR3 residues: CASKGQGGDEKLFF. As DNA, the CDR3 is TGTGCCAGCAAAGGGCAGGGAGGGGATGAAAAACTGTTTTTT.

This rearrangement joins TRBV9 to TRBJ1-2; 10 bases are a match to TRBD1. CDR3 size: 16 residues. Germline values: CDR1 SGDLS, CDR2 YYNGEE. V lost 3 bases, J lost 3 bases, and 8 bases stayed unmatched. The CDR3 loop is CASSGQGALPHYGYTF. The CDR3 nucleotides read TGTGCCAGCAGCGGACAGGGGGCGCTGCCCCACTATGGCTACACCTTC.

The chain has TRBV11-2 and TRBJ2-7; D remains ambiguous. The CDR3 runs 16 residues. Trimming took 5 bases from V and 0 from J, leaving 17 bases between them. CDR1 and CDR2 (germline): SGHAT, FQNNGV. The CDR3: CASSPLMRRGSYEQYF. The CDR3 coding sequence is TGTGCCAGCAGCCCCCTGATGCGGAGAGGCTCCTACGAGCAGTACTTC.

The chain uses TRBV6-5 and TRBJ2-1; TRBD1 is a possible D gene (6 bases). The CDR3 spans 11 residues. CDR1 is MNHEY, CDR2 SVGAGI, per germline. Between the trimmed V and J ends, which lost 8 bases and 4 bases, there was a span of 6 bases. CDR3 in DNA: TGTGCCAGCGGACAGTACAATGAGCAGTTCTTC. Its translation is CASGQYNEQFF.